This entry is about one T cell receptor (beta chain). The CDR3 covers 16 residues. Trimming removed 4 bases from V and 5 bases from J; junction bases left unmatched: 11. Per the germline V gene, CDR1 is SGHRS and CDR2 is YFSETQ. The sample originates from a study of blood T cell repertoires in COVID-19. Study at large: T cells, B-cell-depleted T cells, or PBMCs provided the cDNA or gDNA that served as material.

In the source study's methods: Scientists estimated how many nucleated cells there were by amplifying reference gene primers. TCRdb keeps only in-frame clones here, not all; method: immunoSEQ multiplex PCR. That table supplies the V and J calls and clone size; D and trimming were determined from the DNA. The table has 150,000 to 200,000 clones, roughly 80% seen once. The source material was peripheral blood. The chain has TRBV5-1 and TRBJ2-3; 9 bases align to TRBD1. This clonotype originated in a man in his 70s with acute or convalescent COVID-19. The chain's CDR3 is CASSLSHRGPQDTQYF. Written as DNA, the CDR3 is TGCGCCAGCAGCCTATCACACAGGGGGCCACAAGATACGCAGTATTTT.